This T cell receptor (beta chain) was obtained from a study of beta chain features in type 1 diabetes. Overall study context: Healthy donors and patients showed comparable age, gender and cell yields.

Expressed TCRB transcripts were sequenced because the entire RNA isolate underwent reverse transcription. The protocol was immunoSEQ multiplex PCR, while the TCRdb copy is restricted to in-frame clones and leaves out a portion. Among a few hundred thousand clones listed, roughly 13% were seen once. As regards this clone: The antigen is unknown.

The CDR3 length is 14 residues. V lost 2 bases and J 7 bases, leaving 14 bases between the germline ends. Germline V gene data show CDR1 as MNHEY and CDR2 as SVGAGI. General study results and limits: Within the patient group, naive, central memory and Treg TCRB repertoires appeared more similar to each other than within healthy donors. The influence of HLA type on TCRB rearrangement stayed undetermined. For Type 1 diabetes patients, all four CD4+ subsets carried TCRB CDR3s that were moderately but significantly shorter.

The V call is TRBV6-5, the J call TRBJ1-2; a possible D gene is TRBD1 (5 bases). The TCR originated in a man in his late teens or twenties in good health. The sample was naive CD4+ T cells from blood. The CDR3, as DNA: TGTGCCAGCAGTTACATGGGGGGGATAGGTGGCTACACCTTC. It codes for CASSYMGGIGGYTF.